Included here is one TCR beta chain sequence, with context. What it binds is unknown. Samples from alopecia areata patients were lesional scalp punch biopsies and peripheral blood. Sorting from PBMCs produced CD4+ and CD8+ T cells. This sample is part of a study of CD8+ T cells in alopecia areata. Overall study: A regimen of oral tofacitinib, 5 to 10 mg twice daily, was given to treated patients.

cDNA reverse transcribed from extracted RNA served as the sequencing template. Here immunoSEQ multiplex PCR was the method, and the copy in TCRdb shows in-frame clones only, minus some. Of about 150,000 clones in the sample, about nine tenths were seen once. This CDR3 contains 16 residues. Germline loops: CDR1 LNHNV, CDR2 YYDKDF (reference sequence). The V end lost 2 bases, the J end lost 3 bases, and 17 bases lay between the germline ends. Study-level findings and limits: Researchers report lesional scalp, most notably alopecia totalis/universalis, outstripped normal scalp in clonality.

This sequence was found in a human donor with alopecia areata. The chain uses TRBV15 and TRBJ2-7; tentative D call: TRBD2 (5 bases). Sequenced here: CD8+ T cells sorted from blood, sampled at week 0. In DNA form, the CDR3 reads TGTGCCACCAGCAGACCCGCAGGTAGGGAGAACTACGAGCAGTACTTC. It codes for CATSRPAGRENYEQYF.